The 17 T cell receptor beta chains presented below share a single source sample, sequenced in a study of cytomegalovirus exposure and HLA in healthy donors. Primers for the PCR totalled 60 Vbeta and 13 Jbeta. TCRdb keeps only in-frame clones here, not all; method: immunoSEQ multiplex PCR. The sample records around 90,000 clones, around 80% being singletons. The sequenced sample was PBMCs. The receptors stem from a man younger than 40 in good health and CMV-seronegative.

This rearrangement joins TRBV6-6 to TRBJ2-7, with D perhaps matching TRBD2 (7 bases). The CDR3 totals 14 residues. With 6 bases removed from V and 0 bases from J, the gap between germline ends came to 12 bases. The germline gives CDR1 MNHNY, CDR2 SVGAGI (reference sequence). CDR3 in DNA: TGTGCCAGCAGCAAGGGGGGGACCTCCTACGAGCAGTACTTC. Amino acid sequence: CASSKGGTSYEQYF.

This rearrangement joins TRBV5-5 to TRBJ1-2, with D tentatively TRBD1 (5 bases). The CDR3 covers 13 residues. Germline values: CDR1 SGHKS, CDR2 YYEKEE (reference sequence). Trimming took 4 bases from V and 6 from J, leaving 13 bases between them. The DNA for the CDR3 is TGTGCCAGCAGCCAGTGGGGGGAAAATGGCTACACCTTC. The encoded protein is CASSQWGENGYTF.

The gene calls are TRBV5-6 and TRBJ2-5, with 9 nucleotides matching TRBD2. Germline V gene data show CDR1 as SGHDT and CDR2 as YYEEEE. CDR3 size: 17 residues. Trimming cost V 2 bases and J 2 bases; bases outside gene matches: 10. The DNA for the CDR3 is TGTGCCAGCAGCTTCCTTCGGCGGGAGGGGGAACAAGAGACCCAGTACTTC. Its protein product is CASSFLRREGEQETQYF.

CDR3 in DNA: TGTGCCTGGAGCCCCCTCGGGGAGGCTTTCTTT. Translated, it gives CAWSPLGEAFF. V is TRBV30 and J is TRBJ1-1; D is undetermined. Trimming shortened V by 3 bases and J by 11 bases, and 13 bases separated the two germline ends. Germline lookup yields CDR1 GTSNPN and CDR2 SVGIG (reference sequence). The CDR3 spans 11 residues.

The rearrangement uses TRBV5-1 and TRBJ1-1; 10 bases agree with TRBD1. CDR3 length: 14 residues. The trim removed 4 bases at V and 3 bases at J, leaving 3 bases unmatched. Per germline, CDR1 SGHRS and CDR2 YFSETQ. The CDR3: CASSRQGAYTEAFF. For the CDR3, the DNA is TGCGCCAGCAGCCGACAGGGGGCTTACACTGAAGCTTTCTTT.

V is TRBV28 and J is TRBJ1-2, with D possibly TRBD1 on 6 matching bases. Trimming took 2 bases from V and 1 from J, leaving 17 bases between them. Germline CDR1 MDHEN, CDR2 SYDVKM. CDR3 length equals 17 residues. The DNA for the CDR3 is TGTGCCAGCAGTTTAATGGACAGCCTCTCCTTTAACTATGGCTACACCTTC. Translated: CASSLMDSLSFNYGYTF.

The chain joins TRBV19 to TRBJ2-3; weak D call: TRBD1 (6 bases). CDR1 LNHDA and CDR2 SQIVND come from the germline V gene (reference sequence). The CDR3 sequence is 17 residues long. V was trimmed by 5 bases and J by 0 bases, leaving 18 bases between them. CDR3 in DNA: TGTGCCAGTAGTCCGGTATCCAGGGACACTAGCACAGATACGCAGTATTTT. This sequence encodes CASSPVSRDTSTDTQYF.

The chain couples TRBV28 to TRBJ1-2, with a weak D call TRBD1 (6 bases). V lost 5 bases, J lost 2 bases, and 12 bases lay in between. The CDR3 contains 14 residues. Germline V gene sequence: CDR1 MDHEN, CDR2 SYDVKM. The CDR3: CASSITGTNYGYTF. The DNA of the CDR3 is TGTGCCAGCAGTATTACAGGGACGAACTATGGCTACACCTTC.

The CDR3 is CAWKTGTDSYEQYF. In nucleotides, the CDR3 is TGTGCCTGGAAAACCGGGACTGACTCCTACGAGCAGTACTTC. This rearrangement joins TRBV30 to TRBJ2-7; D is perhaps TRBD2 (6 bases). There are 14 residues in the CDR3. V gave up 4 bases and J gave up 0 bases, with 13 bases separating them. Germline V CDR1 and CDR2: GTSNPN, SVGIG (reference sequence). Drawing the rest from reference TRBV30 and TRBJ2-7, the complete variable domain is SQTIHQWPATLVQPVGSPLSLECTVEGTSNPNLYWYRQAAGRGLQLLFYSVGIGQISSEVPQNLSASRPQDRQFILSSKKLLLSDSGFYLCAWKTGTDSYEQYFGPGTRLTVT.

The gene calls are TRBV5-1 and TRBJ2-1, with 11 bases identical to TRBD2. J was trimmed by 3 bases and V by 1 base; bases with no gene match: 3. This CDR3 region has 16 residues. The germline V gene has CDR1 SGHRS and CDR2 YFSETQ. The CDR3 coding sequence is TGCGCCAGCAGCTTGTTAGCGGGGGGGTTCTACAATGAGCAGTTCTTC. This sequence encodes CASSLLAGGFYNEQFF.

This chain uses TRBV7-9 with TRBJ2-5, with TRBD2 matching over 8 bases. Germline V gene data show CDR1 as SEHNR and CDR2 as FQNEAQ (reference sequence). The CDR3 contains 17 residues. The V segment lost 5 bases and the J segment 2 bases; nucleotides outside the gene matches: 13. DNA of the CDR3: TGTGCCAGCAGCCGCCCAAGCGCGGGGGGCCGGCAAGAGACCCAGTACTTC. Amino acids: CASSRPSAGGRQETQYF.

The chain combines TRBV29-1 with TRBJ2-4; 7 bases align to TRBD1. Germline V lookup: CDR1 SQVTM, CDR2 ANQGSEA. V dropped 7 bases and J dropped 3; count of bases not matched to a gene: 12. The CDR3 sequence is 15 residues long. The CDR3 DNA is TGCAGCGCCGGAACAGGGGTTGTCGTCAAAAACATTCAGTACTTC. Protein sequence: CSAGTGVVVKNIQYF. The full variable domain, in which reference TRBV29-1 and TRBJ2-4 provide the parts outside the CDR3, is SAVISQKPSRDICQRGTSLTIQCQVDSQVTMMFWYRQQPGQSLTLIATANQGSEATYESGFVIDKFPISRPNLTFSTLTVSNMSPEDSSIYLCSAGTGVVVKNIQYFGAGTRLSVL.

J is TRBJ2-2 and V is TRBV6-1; no reliable D call. The V end was cut by 2 bases, the J end by 6 bases, with 7 bases between. CDR1 and CDR2 (germline): MNHNS, SASEGT. The CDR3 length is 13 residues. The CDR3 nucleotides read TGTGCCAGCAGTGAACAGATCGCCGGGGAGCTGTTTTTT. Translation: CASSEQIAGELFF.

This clone has only one observation. This chain uses TRBV5-1 with TRBJ2-7; D is perhaps TRBD2 (5 bases). The V gene's germline CDR1 is SGHRS and CDR2 YFSETQ. The V end lost 4 bases, the J end lost 4 bases, and 12 bases lay between the germline ends. CDR3 length: 13 amino acids. This CDR3 is CASSPWTGYEQYF. The CDR3 nucleotides are TGCGCCAGCAGCCCCTGGACTGGTTACGAGCAGTACTTC.

In DNA, the CDR3 is TGTGCCTGGGGGCGGGCGGGCAGCCGGCGGGAGACCCAGTACTTC. This encodes CAWGRAGSRRETQYF. The chain is built from TRBV30 and TRBJ2-5, with D possibly TRBD2 on 5 matching bases. CDR1 is GTSNPN and CDR2 is SVGIG in the germline V gene (reference sequence). The CDR3 runs 15 residues. Trimming cost V 5 bases and J 5 bases, with 21 bases left between them.

The chain uses TRBV5-1 and TRBJ2-7; D may be TRBD1 (6 bases). The V gene lost 3 bases and the J gene lost 2 bases, with 12 bases spanning the gap. This CDR3 is 14 amino acids long. Germline V gene sequence: CDR1 SGHRS, CDR2 YFSETQ. CDR3 in amino acids: CASSSNRDTYEQYF. The CDR3 DNA reads as TGCGCCAGCAGCTCTAACAGGGATACCTACGAGCAGTACTTC.

The chain carries TRBV6-4 and TRBJ2-2; 8 nucleotides match TRBD2. Germline CDR1 reads MRHNA; CDR2 reads SNTAGT. V gave up 0 bases and J gave up 3 bases; unmatched junction bases: 3. This CDR3 has 16 amino acids. DNA of the CDR3: TGTGCCAGCAGTGACTCGACCGGGGGGGACACCGGGGAGCTGTTTTTT. It encodes CASSDSTGGDTGELFF.